One sample yielded the 28 T cell receptor beta chains listed below, sequenced in a study of cytotoxic CD8 clonotypes in ibrutinib-treated CLL. Assay: immunoSEQ multiplex PCR; the TCRdb copy retains only in-frame clones and omits some. This table holds approximately 15,000 clones, about 81% found once. Sample: PBMCs, taken before ibrutinib treatment. These receptors were obtained from a human donor with chronic lymphocytic leukemia.

The J gene is TRBJ1-3, the V gene TRBV28; no definite D call. The V gene's germline CDR1 is MDHEN and CDR2 SYDVKM. The CDR3 extends over 18 amino acids. V lost 8 bases and J 0 bases, leaving 23 bases between the germline ends. The CDR3 spells CASGSGGRLTSSGNTIYF. The CDR3 coding sequence is TGTGCCAGCGGTTCCGGCGGACGCCTGACGAGCTCTGGAAACACCATATATTTT.

V is TRBV7-2 and J is TRBJ2-7; 10 bases are a match to TRBD1. There are 15 residues in the CDR3. Germline CDR1 reads SGHTA; CDR2 reads FQGNSA. V shed 2 bases and J 4 bases; nucleotides not matched to a gene: 5. The CDR3 DNA reads as TGTGCCAGCAGCTTACCGGGACAGGGGCGATACGAGCAGTACTTC. This translates into CASSLPGQGRYEQYF.

This clone is hyperexpanded (1% or more) by share. V gene TRBV7-9 combines with J gene TRBJ1-3; D is undetermined. CDR3 size: 12 residues. CDR1 SEHNR and CDR2 FQNEAQ come from the germline V gene (reference sequence). Trimming removed 5 bases at V and 6 bases at J, with 8 bases between. CDR3: CASSLSVNTIYF. The CDR3 bases are TGTGCCAGCAGCCTTAGCGTAAACACCATATATTTT.

This chain joins TRBV29-1 and TRBJ2-7; tentative D call: TRBD2 (6 bases). This CDR3 region has 15 residues. V was clipped by 4 bases and J by 0 bases, with 16 bases between them. CDR1 and CDR2 (germline): SQVTM, ANQGSEA. The CDR3 coding sequence is TGCAGCGTTGTCTTAGGAGGGGCCTTCTCCTACGAGCAGTACTTC. It translates to CSVVLGGAFSYEQYF.

In this sample, this clone turned up once. V and J are TRBV29-1 and TRBJ2-7; TRBD2 agrees at 8 bases. This CDR3 has 12 amino acids. Germline CDR1 and CDR2: SQVTM and ANQGSEA. With V trimmed by 7 bases and J by 3 bases, 5 bases remained unmatched. The CDR3 bases are TGCAGCGCTAGGACTAGCCTCTACGAGCAGTACTTC. Protein product: CSARTSLYEQYF.

This chain joins TRBV11-2 and TRBJ2-7; 9 positions agree with TRBD1. Looked up from germline, CDR1 is SGHAT and CDR2 is FQNNGV. The CDR3 contains 14 residues. Trimming removed 4 bases from V and 7 bases from J; junction bases left unmatched: 8. In nucleotides, the CDR3 is TGTGCCAGCAGCTACCGGACAGGGGAGGATGAGCAGTACTTC. This gives the protein CASSYRTGEDEQYF.

J is TRBJ2-2 and V is TRBV28; D uncertain. The CDR3 is made up of 15 amino acids. V lost 6 bases, J lost 0 bases, and 11 bases lay in between. Looked up from germline, CDR1 is MDHEN and CDR2 is SYDVKM. The CDR3: CASRFTTANTGELFF. The CDR3, as DNA: TGTGCCAGCAGATTTACGACGGCGAACACCGGGGAGCTGTTTTTT.

This chain links TRBV5-6 with TRBJ1-2; D may be TRBD1 (5 bases). V was trimmed by 0 bases and J by 5 bases, leaving 14 bases between them. Per the germline V gene, CDR1 is SGHDT and CDR2 is YYEEEE. The CDR3 length is 15 residues. For the CDR3, the DNA is TGTGCCAGCAGCTTGGTTGGACCGGAGGGGTATGGCTACACCTTC. As protein: CASSLVGPEGYGYTF. Combining the CDR3 with reference TRBV5-6 and TRBJ1-2 gives the whole variable domain DAGVTQSPTHLIKTRGQQVTLRCSPKSGHDTVSWYQQALGQGPQFIFQYYEEEERQRGNFPDRFSGHQFPNYSSELNVNALLLGDSALYLCASSLVGPEGYGYTFGSGTRLTVV.

The genes are TRBV5-1 and TRBJ2-1; 13 bases map to TRBD2. The germline gives CDR1 SGHRS, CDR2 YFSETQ. The CDR3 length is 16 residues. V was pared by 3 bases and J by 8 bases, with 8 bases of the junction left unmatched. This chain's CDR3 is CASSWTSGSSWDEQFF. In DNA form, the CDR3 reads TGCGCCAGCAGCTGGACTAGCGGGAGTTCTTGGGATGAGCAGTTCTTC.

J is TRBJ2-7 and V is TRBV27; unclear D gene. The V end was cut by 5 bases, the J end by 3 bases, with 14 bases between. This CDR3 comprises 14 residues. Germline CDR1 is MNHEY and CDR2 is SMNVEV (reference sequence). CDR3 in DNA: TGTGCCAGCAGTAATCCGGGCCCCATCTACGAGCAGTACTTC. Translated, it gives CASSNPGPIYEQYF.

This rearrangement joins TRBV21-1 to TRBJ2-7; no DNA check was done on the table's D call, TRBD1. TRBV21-1 is an annotated pseudogene. The CDR3 has 12 residues. CDR3 in amino acids: CASGSQGDEQYF. The CDR3 nucleotides read TGTGCCAGCGGCTCACAGGGCGACGAGCAGTACTTC.

A single count supports this clone. This chain links TRBV29-1 with TRBJ2-3, with TRBD2 matching over 8 bases. The CDR3 runs to 14 residues. CDR1 and CDR2 (germline): SQVTM, ANQGSEA. Trimming at V came to 7 bases and at J to 0 bases, leaving 6 bases not matched to a gene. The CDR3 region is CSAHSGISTDTQYF. The CDR3 DNA is TGCAGCGCCCATAGCGGGATTAGCACAGATACGCAGTATTTT.

The CDR3 sequence is CASSQVPGGPWNEQFF. The CDR3 nucleotides are TGCGCCAGCAGTCAAGTCCCGGGAGGGCCTTGGAATGAGCAGTTCTTC. The genes are TRBV23-1 and TRBJ2-1, with 8 bases fitting TRBD2. TRBV23-1 is marked as an open reading frame, function uncertain. The CDR3 covers 16 residues. V shed 2 bases, J shed 7 bases, and the junction held 10 bases outside the gene matches.

The V call is TRBV30, the J call TRBJ1-5; the D is unclear. This CDR3 contains 13 residues. Germline loops: CDR1 GTSNPN, CDR2 SVGIG (reference sequence). Trimming shortened V by 0 bases and J by 5 bases, and 8 bases separated the two germline ends. DNA of the CDR3: TGTGCCTGGAGTGTCCAGGCAGATCAGCCCCAGCATTTT. It yields the protein CAWSVQADQPQHF.

The chain is built from TRBV20-1 and TRBJ2-5; D is possibly TRBD1 or TRBD2 (7 bases each). The V gene lost 3 bases and the J gene lost 11 bases, with 13 bases spanning the gap. Germline V gene data show CDR1 as DFQATT and CDR2 as SNEGSKA (reference sequence). The CDR3 has 11 residues. The CDR3 protein is CSASRGREQYF. Here the CDR3 DNA reads TGCAGTGCTAGTAGGGGGCGGGAGCAGTACTTC.

The chain has TRBV6-5 and TRBJ2-5; TRBD1 might be the D (6 bases). V was pared by 8 bases and J by 2 bases, with 9 bases between. This CDR3 contains 12 residues. Germline values: CDR1 MNHEY, CDR2 SVGAGI. In nucleotides, the CDR3 is TGTGCCAGCGGGGACATTCAAGAGACCCAGTACTTC. It yields the protein CASGDIQETQYF.

The chain combines TRBV5-4 with TRBJ1-3; D is ambiguous. The CDR3 length is 16 residues. Germline CDR1 SGHNT, CDR2 YYREEE (reference sequence). V was shortened by 0 bases and J by 0 bases, with 10 bases between the two germline ends. The DNA of the CDR3 is TGTGCCAGCAGCTTGGCGACATCCAGCTCTGGAAACACCATATATTTT. Translated, it gives CASSLATSSSGNTIYF.

The rearrangement links TRBV6-1 to TRBJ2-3; 9 positions agree with TRBD2. CDR1 is MNHNS and CDR2 is SASEGT in the germline V gene. The CDR3 totals 17 residues. J gave up 4 bases and V 1 base, and 9 bases lay outside the gene matches. The CDR3 protein is CASSEEESAGGPDTQYF. The DNA for the CDR3 is TGTGCCAGCAGTGAAGAAGAGTCGGCGGGAGGGCCAGATACGCAGTATTTT.

The V call is TRBV14, the J call TRBJ2-1; tentatively, D is TRBD1 or TRBD2 (6 bases each). The germline V gene has CDR1 SGHDN and CDR2 FVKESK. Trimming shortened V by 0 bases and J by 7 bases, and 16 bases separated the two germline ends. This CDR3 spans 16 amino acids. The CDR3: CASSQEPTGRLNEQFF. Written as DNA, the CDR3 is TGTGCCAGCAGCCAAGAACCTACAGGGAGGTTAAATGAGCAGTTCTTC.

This chain joins TRBV27 and TRBJ2-4; D might be TRBD2 (5 bases). CDR3 length: 14 residues. The germline gives CDR1 MNHEY, CDR2 SMNVEV (reference sequence). Trimming cost V 4 bases and J 0 bases, with 7 bases left between them. As DNA, the CDR3 is TGTGCCAGCAGTTACGGGGTAGCCAAAAACATTCAGTACTTC. It specifies CASSYGVAKNIQYF.

The DNA for the CDR3 is TGTGCCAGCGAAACCGGGACTAGCGGGACCTACGAGCAGTACTTC. Protein product: CASETGTSGTYEQYF. This chain joins TRBV25-1 and TRBJ2-7; TRBD2 agrees at 13 bases. The ends lost 8 bases at V and 2 bases at J; junction bases unmatched: 6. The CDR3 covers 15 residues. Germline V lookup: CDR1 MGHDK, CDR2 SYGVNS.

This clone has a handful of counts. V usage is TRBV28 and J usage is TRBJ2-7; perhaps TRBD2 as D (5 bases). V was cut by 7 bases and J by 2 bases, with 24 bases left in between. The CDR3 totals 17 residues. Germline CDR1 reads MDHEN; CDR2 reads SYDVKM. CDR3 loop: CASTTSHIIGETYEQYF. The CDR3, as DNA: TGTGCCAGCACGACATCACATATAATCGGGGAAACCTACGAGCAGTACTTC.

The chain recombines TRBV15 with TRBJ2-3; the D gene is possibly TRBD2 (7 bases). Germline assignment: CDR1 LNHNV and CDR2 YYDKDF (reference sequence). The CDR3 totals 16 residues. The ends were cut back, 1 base at V and 2 bases at J, with 13 bases in the middle. The CDR3 is CATSRVRGANTDTQYF. As DNA, the CDR3 is TGTGCCACCAGCAGAGTCCGGGGGGCAAACACAGATACGCAGTATTTT. Variable domain in full (rest from reference TRBV15 and TRBJ2-3): DAMVIQNPRYQVTQFGKPVTLSCSQTLNHNVMYWYQQKSSQAPKLLFHYYDKDFNNEADTPDNFQSRRPNTSFCFLDIRSPGLGDTAMYLCATSRVRGANTDTQYFGPGTRLTVL.

This chain links TRBV14 with TRBJ2-1, with TRBD2 identical over 8 bases. Germline CDR1 and CDR2: SGHDN and FVKESK. The CDR3 runs to 17 residues. The junction had 11 bases not matched to a gene; V was cut back by 2 bases and J by 5 bases. The CDR3 DNA reads TGTGCCAGCAGCCAACGTCGGGAGGGCCAGAGTAACAATGAGCAGTTCTTC. It translates to CASSQRREGQSNNEQFF.

The J gene is TRBJ2-3, the V gene TRBV7-3; TRBD2 matches at 11 bases. The CDR3 contains 14 residues. Trimming removed 7 bases from V and 4 bases from J; junction bases left unmatched: 4. Germline V gene data show CDR1 as SGHTA and CDR2 as FQGTGA. In DNA, the CDR3 is TGTGCCAGCAAGAAGACTAGCGGGGCAGATACGCAGTATTTT. This encodes CASKKTSGADTQYF.

The V call is TRBV7-9, the J call TRBJ2-6; D gene ambiguous. Trimming shortened V by 7 bases and J by 1 base, and 8 bases separated the two germline ends. The CDR3 covers 14 residues. Germline CDR1 and CDR2: SEHNR and FQNEAQ (reference sequence). CDR3 bases: TGTGCCAGCACCCCCCAGTCTGGGGCCAACGTCCTGACTTTC. Translation gives CASTPQSGANVLTF.

This sequence joins TRBV7-2 and TRBJ1-5, with 10 bases that match TRBD1. Trimming cost V 3 bases and J 6 bases; bases outside gene matches: 5. CDR1 is SGHTA and CDR2 is FQGNSA in the germline V gene. The CDR3 extends over 15 amino acids. The CDR3 is CASSLGTGAIQPQHF. CDR3 DNA: TGTGCCAGCAGCTTGGGGACAGGGGCTATTCAGCCCCAGCATTTT.

In DNA form, the CDR3 reads TGTGCCAGCAGCCCGGGACAGGGGGCGAATGAGCAGTTCTTC. Its translation: CASSPGQGANEQFF. This chain joins TRBV7-3 and TRBJ2-1; TRBD1 agrees at 12 bases. Looked up from germline, CDR1 is SGHTA and CDR2 is FQGTGA. The junction had 3 bases not matched to a gene; V was cut back by 5 bases and J by 7 bases. The CDR3 extends over 14 amino acids. Drawing the rest from reference TRBV7-3 and TRBJ2-1, the complete variable domain is GAGVSQTPSNKVTEKGKYVELRCDPISGHTALYWYRQSLGQGPEFLIYFQGTGAADDSGLPNDRFFAVRPEGSVSTLKIQRTERGDSAVYLCASSPGQGANEQFFGPGTRLTVL.